A single sample is the source of the 26 T cell receptor beta chains below, sequenced in a study of blood T cell repertoires in COVID-19. Clones were sequenced by immunoSEQ multiplex PCR, and TCRdb holds only the in-frame ones, with some missing. The repertoire holds more than 200,000 clones, with around nine tenths as singletons. The specimen sequenced was PBMCs or T cells enriched from blood (not recorded which). Receptor source: a woman aged 50 to 60 who had recovered from COVID-19.

This clone appeared once. The genes are TRBV7-2 and TRBJ1-2; D not certain. Germline V CDR1 and CDR2: SGHTA, FQGNSA. Trimming cost V 2 bases and J 6 bases, with 13 bases left between them. The CDR3 has 14 amino acids. The CDR3 DNA is TGTGCCAGCAGCTTACGCACCCCCGGGAATGGCTACACCTTC. This codes for CASSLRTPGNGYTF.

This clone was observed a single time. The CDR3 spells CASSNSPGRGGLYEQFF. The CDR3 coding sequence is TGTGCCAGTAGTAACTCCCCGGGCAGGGGCGGCTTGTATGAGCAGTTCTTC. The chain combines TRBV19 with TRBJ2-1; weak D call: TRBD1 (6 bases). This CDR3 has 17 residues. CDR1 and CDR2 from the germline V gene are LNHDA and SQIVND (reference sequence). Trimming removed 4 bases from V and 8 bases from J, with 24 bases in between.

The V call is TRBV18, the J call TRBJ1-6; D unresolved. The CDR3 contains 13 residues. V lost 3 bases and J lost 6, with 6 bases in between. The germline V gene encodes CDR1 KGHSH and CDR2 LQKENI. The CDR3 nucleotides are TGTGCCAGCTCACCGGAGTTTAATTCACCCCTCCACTTT. It codes for CASSPEFNSPLHF. The full variable domain, with the rest looked up from reference TRBV18 and TRBJ1-6, is NAGVMQNPRHLVRRRGQEARLRCSPMKGHSHVYWYRQLPEEGLKFMVYLQKENIIDESGMPKERFSAEFPKEGPSILRIQQVVRGDSAAYFCASSPEFNSPLHFGNGTRLTVT.

The V gene is TRBV20-1, the J gene TRBJ2-3; D is undetermined. Germline CDR1 and CDR2: DFQATT and SNEGSKA (reference sequence). The CDR3 covers 14 residues. The V gene lost 3 bases and the J gene lost 1 base, with 11 bases spanning the gap. CDR3 region: CSASTIAGTDTQYF. CDR3 bases: TGCAGTGCTAGTACCATAGCAGGCACAGATACGCAGTATTTT.

V and J are TRBV11-2 and TRBJ2-3; D perhaps matches TRBD1 (5 bases). V was trimmed by 1 base and J by 2 bases, leaving 16 bases between them. Looked up from germline, CDR1 is SGHAT and CDR2 is FQNNGV. The length of the CDR3 is 17 residues. DNA for the CDR3: TGTGCCAGCAGCTTAGCCTATGGGGCCCTCGACACAGATACGCAGTATTTT. Encoded protein: CASSLAYGALDTDTQYF.

The chain joins TRBV2 to TRBJ2-5; 11 nucleotides align to TRBD2. The V and J ends lost 6 bases and 5 bases, in that order; junction bases with no gene match: 8. The CDR3 runs to 15 residues. Germline V lookup: CDR1 SNHLY, CDR2 FYNNEI. The CDR3 DNA is TGTGCCAGCAGCGCAACTAGCGGGAGAGGGGAGACCCAGTACTTC. Its protein is CASSATSGRGETQYF.

The gene calls are TRBV2 and TRBJ2-4, with TRBD2 matching over 8 bases. The germline CDR1 and CDR2 sequences are SNHLY and FYNNEI. This CDR3 is 15 amino acids long. The V gene end was trimmed by 4 bases and the J gene end by 5 bases; junction bases not matched to a gene: 7. This CDR3 is CASSAPGLAENIQYF. In DNA form, the CDR3 reads TGTGCCAGCAGTGCCCCTGGACTAGCAGAAAACATTCAGTACTTC.

This rearrangement joins TRBV2 to TRBJ2-7; D may be TRBD1 (5 bases). The CDR3 has 14 residues. Trimming stripped 10 bases from V and 7 bases from J, with 23 bases between. Germline-derived CDR1 and CDR2 are SNHLY and FYNNEI. In nucleotides, the CDR3 is TGTGCCACCAGGGCGGCAGATAGCAGTGGGGAGCAGTACTTC. It is translated as CATRAADSSGEQYF.

This chain connects TRBV5-1 to TRBJ2-3; 8 bases are a match to TRBD2. The CDR3 runs 14 residues. In germline, CDR1 is SGHRS, CDR2 YFSETQ. V was pared by 1 base and J by 5 bases, with 3 bases of the junction left unmatched. This chain's CDR3 is CASSLSLAGDTQYF. Written as DNA, the CDR3 is TGCGCCAGCAGCTTGAGCCTAGCGGGAGATACGCAGTATTTT.

This clone was counted a single time. This CDR3 reads CASNNDGGLGPQHF. CDR3 nucleotide sequence: TGTGCCAGCAACAACGACGGGGGGCTGGGTCCCCAGCATTTT. This chain joins TRBV5-5 and TRBJ1-5; D might be TRBD1 (6 bases). Trimming removed 6 bases from V and 10 bases from J, with 20 bases in between. This CDR3 is 14 amino acids long. CDR1 and CDR2 from the germline V gene are SGHKS and YYEKEE (reference sequence).

V usage is TRBV4-2 and J usage is TRBJ1-5, with 9 bases aligning to TRBD1. J lost 4 bases, V lost 2 bases, and 6 bases had no gene match. Germline-derived CDR1 and CDR2 are LGHNA and YNFKEQ. The length of the CDR3 is 16 residues. The CDR3 DNA reads TGTGCCAGCAGCCAAACGGACAGGGGTCTTAATCAGCCCCAGCATTTT. Translated, it gives CASSQTDRGLNQPQHF.

This rearrangement joins TRBV4-2 to TRBJ2-2, with TRBD1 matching 8 bases. The trim removed 4 bases at V and 6 bases at J, leaving 10 bases unmatched. This CDR3 contains 16 residues. The germline CDR1 and CDR2 sequences are LGHNA and YNFKEQ. The CDR3 here is CASSRRGTGAAGELFF. DNA of the CDR3: TGTGCCAGCAGCCGACGAGGGACAGGCGCCGCCGGGGAGCTGTTTTTT.

The rearrangement joins TRBV19 to TRBJ2-3; no clear D. Trimming removed 7 bases from V and 2 bases from J, with 16 bases in between. The V gene's germline CDR1 is LNHDA and CDR2 SQIVND (reference sequence). The CDR3 length is 15 residues. CDR3 coding DNA: TGTGCCAGTAAAGGCCTTAGCCTAAACACAGATACGCAGTATTTT. Residues: CASKGLSLNTDTQYF. Complete variable domain (other parts from reference TRBV19 and TRBJ2-3): DGGITQSPKYLFRKEGQNVTLSCEQNLNHDAMYWYRQDPGQGLRLIYYSQIVNDFQKGDIAEGYSVSREKKESFPLTVTSAQKNPTAFYLCASKGLSLNTDTQYFGPGTRLTVL.

The rearrangement uses TRBV29-1 and TRBJ1-1, with 9 bases matching TRBD1. J lost 0 bases, V lost 6 bases, and 5 bases had no gene match. CDR3 length: 14 residues. In germline, CDR1 is SQVTM, CDR2 ANQGSEA. This CDR3 is CSVGQGIMNTEAFF. The CDR3 region has the DNA TGCAGCGTCGGACAGGGGATCATGAACACTGAAGCTTTCTTT.

The V and J genes are TRBV5-1 and TRBJ2-2, with D maybe TRBD2 (5 bases). CDR1 and CDR2 (germline): SGHRS, YFSETQ. V lost 0 bases and J lost 3, with 9 bases in between. There are 15 residues in the CDR3. The CDR3 here is CASSLELVDTGELFF. The CDR3 nucleotides are TGCGCCAGCAGCTTGGAACTAGTTGACACCGGGGAGCTGTTTTTT.

This clone was seen only once. This chain links TRBV7-3 with TRBJ2-3, with D uncertain. V was trimmed by 5 bases and J by 5 bases, leaving 11 bases between them. CDR1 and CDR2 (germline): SGHTA, FQGTGA. The length of the CDR3 is 13 residues. The CDR3: CASSPVAGDTQYF. The CDR3 region has the DNA TGTGCCAGCAGCCCCGTAGCCGGAGATACGCAGTATTTT.

The V and J genes are TRBV28 and TRBJ2-7, with 11 bases aligning to TRBD2. CDR1 is MDHEN, CDR2 SYDVKM, per germline. The V gene end was trimmed by 5 bases and the J gene end by 6 bases; junction bases not matched to a gene: 15. The CDR3 loop spans 17 amino acids. The DNA for the CDR3 is TGTGCCAGCAGTACCGCCGGGACTAGCGGTCCTACGGGCGAGCAGTACTTC. The encoded protein is CASSTAGTSGPTGEQYF.

The rearrangement joins TRBV9 to TRBJ1-1; TRBD1 agrees at 7 bases. The V gene end was trimmed by 1 base and the J gene end by 9 bases; junction bases not matched to a gene: 12. This CDR3 region has 15 residues. CDR1 and CDR2 (germline): SGDLS, YYNGEE. CDR3 sequence: CASSVSISSQGQAFF. The CDR3 DNA reads TGTGCCAGCAGCGTATCAATTAGCTCACAGGGGCAAGCTTTCTTT.

This clone was observed a few times. The chain uses TRBV27 and TRBJ1-5; weak D call: TRBD1 (5 bases). The CDR3 sequence is 15 residues long. V was clipped by 4 bases and J by 1 base, with 11 bases between them. CDR1 is MNHEY and CDR2 is SMNVEV in the germline V gene (reference sequence). The CDR3 DNA reads as TGTGCCAGCAGTTACATCGGACAAAGCAATCAGCCCCAGCATTTT. It is translated as CASSYIGQSNQPQHF.

The chain couples TRBV5-4 to TRBJ1-2; D not certain. Germline V lookup: CDR1 SGHNT, CDR2 YYREEE (reference sequence). The CDR3 is made up of 13 amino acids. V was pared by 4 bases and J by 4 bases, with 11 bases between. Here the CDR3 reads CASSPVGGYGYTF. The DNA for the CDR3 is TGTGCCAGCAGCCCGGTTGGAGGCTATGGCTACACCTTC.

The gene calls are TRBV5-4 and TRBJ2-7; 14 bases fit TRBD2. This CDR3 spans 15 amino acids. The V segment lost 4 bases and the J segment 3 bases; nucleotides outside the gene matches: 3. Germline CDR1 SGHNT, CDR2 YYREEE (reference sequence). CDR3 DNA sequence: TGTGCCAGCAGCCCCGGACTAGCGGGAGGCTACGAGCAGTACTTC. Protein product: CASSPGLAGGYEQYF.

The rearrangement uses TRBV11-3 and TRBJ2-7, with a weak D call TRBD2 (6 bases). The CDR3 spans 15 residues. V lost 11 bases to trimming and J lost 4 bases, with 24 bases between them. CDR1 is SGHNT and CDR2 is YENEEA in the germline V gene. The CDR3 region is CAQARMLAGIYEQYF. The CDR3 DNA reads as TGTGCCCAAGCCCGAATGTTGGCGGGGATTTACGAGCAGTACTTC.

This rearrangement joins TRBV3-1 (or the pseudogene TRBV3-2) to TRBJ2-3; no definite D call. This CDR3 has 16 amino acids. The V and J ends lost 4 bases and 6 bases respectively, with 20 bases between them. CDR1 LGHDT and CDR2 YNNKEL come from the germline V gene (reference sequence). The CDR3 is CASSPYEALKSDTQYF. CDR3 sequence (DNA): TGTGCCAGCAGCCCTTACGAGGCTTTGAAGTCGGATACGCAGTATTTT.

This clone has a handful of counts. J is TRBJ1-6 and V is TRBV7-9; 7 nucleotides align to TRBD1. V dropped 6 bases and J dropped 3; count of bases not matched to a gene: 2. CDR3 length equals 14 residues. CDR1 and CDR2 (germline): SEHNR, FQNEAQ (reference sequence). The CDR3 is CASSSGGYNSPLHF. The CDR3 DNA sequence: TGTGCCAGCAGTTCAGGGGGCTATAATTCACCCCTCCACTTT.

This clone was observed a single time. This chain links TRBV9 with TRBJ1-1, with 9 positions matching TRBD1. Germline V gene data show CDR1 as SGDLS and CDR2 as YYNGEE. Trimming removed 0 bases from V and 4 bases from J; junction bases left unmatched: 4. The CDR3 runs 15 residues. In nucleotides, the CDR3 is TGTGCCAGCAGCGTAGATGTGACAGGGGGCACTGAAGCTTTCTTT. Its translation: CASSVDVTGGTEAFF.

A single count supports this clone. The rearrangement links TRBV7-3 to TRBJ2-1; 8 bases align to TRBD2. The CDR3 is made up of 15 amino acids. CDR1 and CDR2 from the germline V gene are SGHTA and FQGTGA. Trimming at V came to 3 bases and at J to 4 bases, leaving 5 bases not matched to a gene. The CDR3 is CASSLVAGTYNEQFF. CDR3 coding DNA: TGTGCCAGCAGCTTGGTAGCGGGGACATACAATGAGCAGTTCTTC.